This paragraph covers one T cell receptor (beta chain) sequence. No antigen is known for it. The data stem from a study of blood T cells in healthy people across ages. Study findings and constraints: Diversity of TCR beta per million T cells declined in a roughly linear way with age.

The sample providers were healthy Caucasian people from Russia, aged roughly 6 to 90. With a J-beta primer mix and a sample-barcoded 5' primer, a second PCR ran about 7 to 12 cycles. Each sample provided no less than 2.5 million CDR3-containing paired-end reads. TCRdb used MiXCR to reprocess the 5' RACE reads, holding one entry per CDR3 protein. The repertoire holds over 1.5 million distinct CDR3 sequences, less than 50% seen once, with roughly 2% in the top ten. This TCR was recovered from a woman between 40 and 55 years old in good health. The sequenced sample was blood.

CDR3 amino acids: CSAANRGSEQYF. Written as DNA, the CDR3 is TGCAGTGCTGCCAACAGGGGGAGCGAGCAGTACTTC. This rearrangement joins TRBV20-1 to TRBJ2-7, with 8 bases identical to TRBD1. The CDR3 spans 12 residues. V was clipped by 5 bases and J by 6 bases; unmatched bases: 6. CDR1 and CDR2 (germline): DFQATT, SNEGSKA (reference sequence).